This TCR beta chain stems from a study of cytomegalovirus exposure and HLA in healthy donors. Turning to the study itself: The 120 validation repertoires used the same platform as the roughly 700 first-cohort repertoires (as reported by a later analysis). General study points: According to the study, roughly 180 TCR beta chains were cytomegalovirus-associated. According to a later analysis, TCR clusters from the first cohort tended to co-occur in the 120 or so validation repertoires.

To note about this clone: Its matching antigen is unknown.

Germline assignment: CDR1 MDHEN and CDR2 SYDVKM. The CDR3 extends over 14 amino acids. The V segment lost 6 bases and the J segment 8 bases; nucleotides outside the gene matches: 8. Produced via immunoSEQ multiplex PCR; TCRdb's table is partial and in-frame only. Here the sample spans around 300,000 clones, 80% to 90% being singletons. The donors were in the approximately 130-subject validation cohort, distinct from the roughly 600-subject first cohort. Sequenced material: PBMCs. This chain joins TRBV28 and TRBJ1-2; 11 bases are shared with TRBD1. The sequence was collected from a woman aged 18-30 years in good health and CMV-seronegative. The CDR3 reads CASRGGQGAQGYTF. CDR3 nucleotides: TGTGCCAGCAGGGGAGGACAGGGGGCGCAAGGCTACACCTTC.